This T cell receptor (beta chain) was identified during a study of metastatic and nonmetastatic thyroid tumors. Study-level information: For malignant and benign thyroid patients, tumor or nodule tissue and blood were the sources whose repertoires were compared.

Trimming stripped 6 bases from V and 9 bases from J, with 11 bases between. The germline V gene encodes CDR1 DFQATT and CDR2 SNEGSKA (reference sequence). The CDR3 is 10 amino acids. Every patient was untreated before thyroid surgery. Whole-study results and caveats: The reported finding was significantly higher TCR beta diversity in malignant thyroid tumors relative to benign nodules, in blood and tumor.

There are a few counts of this clone. What it binds is unknown. This may be a read error: a much more frequent sequence differs by one nucleotide. Likely a read error: the CDR3 ends without its conserved phenylalanine or tryptophan. Per the original methods: A classifier for distant metastasis in papillary thyroid cancer was constructed using CDR3 differences observed across clinicopathological groups. MiXCR was used by TCRdb to re-call the PCR reads. The V and J calls and clone size are TCRdb's, not the authors'. The sample shows 34,000 or so clones, roughly 15% of them seen only once. Sequencing was carried out using blood. This TCR was sampled from a female donor with papillary thyroid cancer or a benign thyroid nodule (not recorded which). Some clones in this sample may be carry-over from other donors' samples. The V call is TRBV20-1, the J call TRBJ1-2; D unresolved. CDR3 residues: CSARLRCYTS. The DNA for the CDR3 is TGCAGTGCGCGCTTAAGGTGCTACACCTCC.